This T cell receptor (beta chain) comes out of a study of T cell repertoires in cytomegalovirus infection. The germline V gene has CDR1 MNHNY and CDR2 SVGAGI (reference sequence). CDR3 length equals 16 residues. V was pared by 5 bases and J by 2 bases, with 8 bases of the junction left unmatched. TCRdb recomputed calls from the reads with MiXCR, one row per CDR3 protein. The sample holds over 450,000 distinct CDR3 sequences, approximately 10% seen once. This clonotype was counted at least ten times. The sequenced material came from PBMCs. The V and J genes are TRBV6-6 and TRBJ2-7; 11 positions agree with TRBD1. The TCR was taken from a human donor in good health (CMV status not recorded). Some clones in this sample may be carry-over from other donors' samples. The DNA for the CDR3 is TGTGCCAGCAGTCTGCGGACAGGGGGCGCGACCTACGAGCAGTACTTC. This translates into CASSLRTGGATYEQYF.